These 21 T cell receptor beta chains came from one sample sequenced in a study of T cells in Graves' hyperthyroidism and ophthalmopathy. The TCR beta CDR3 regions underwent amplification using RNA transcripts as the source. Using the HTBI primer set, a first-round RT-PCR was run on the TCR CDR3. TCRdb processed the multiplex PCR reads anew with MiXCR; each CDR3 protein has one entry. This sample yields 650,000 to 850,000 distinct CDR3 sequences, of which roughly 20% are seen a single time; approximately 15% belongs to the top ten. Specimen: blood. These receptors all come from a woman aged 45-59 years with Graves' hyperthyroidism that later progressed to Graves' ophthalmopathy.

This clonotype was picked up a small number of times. The CDR3, as DNA: TGCAGCGTTGGCGGGACGAACACCGGGGAGCTGTTTTTT. This gives the protein CSVGGTNTGELFF. The genes are TRBV29-1 and TRBJ2-2; TRBD2 might be the D (6 bases). The CDR3 is 13 residues long. Germline CDR1 is SQVTM and CDR2 is ANQGSEA. The V and J ends lost 4 bases and 0 bases respectively, with 6 bases between them.

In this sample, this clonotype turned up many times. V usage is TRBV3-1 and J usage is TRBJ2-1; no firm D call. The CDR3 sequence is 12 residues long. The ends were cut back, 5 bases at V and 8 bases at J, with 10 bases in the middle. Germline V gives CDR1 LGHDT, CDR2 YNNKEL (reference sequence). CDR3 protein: CASSKLPYEQFF. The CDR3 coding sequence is TGTGCCAGCAGCAAACTACCCTATGAGCAGTTCTTC.

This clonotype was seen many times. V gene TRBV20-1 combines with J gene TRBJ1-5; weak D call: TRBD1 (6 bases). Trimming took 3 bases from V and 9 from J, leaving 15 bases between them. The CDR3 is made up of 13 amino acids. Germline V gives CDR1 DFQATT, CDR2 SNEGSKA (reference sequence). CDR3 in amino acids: CSASGGPLSPQHF. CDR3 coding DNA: TGCAGTGCTAGTGGGGGCCCATTGTCGCCCCAGCATTTT.

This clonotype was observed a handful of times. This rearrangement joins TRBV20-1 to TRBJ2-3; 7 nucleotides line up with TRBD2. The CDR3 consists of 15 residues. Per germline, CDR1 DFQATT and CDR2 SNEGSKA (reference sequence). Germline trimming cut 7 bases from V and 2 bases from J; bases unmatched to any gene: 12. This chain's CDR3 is CSVRGTTINTDTQYF. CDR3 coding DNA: TGCAGTGTAAGAGGGACTACCATTAACACAGATACGCAGTATTTT.

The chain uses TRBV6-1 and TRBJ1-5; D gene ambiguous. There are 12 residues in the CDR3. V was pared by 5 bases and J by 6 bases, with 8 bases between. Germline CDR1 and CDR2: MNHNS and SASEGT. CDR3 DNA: TGTGCCAGCAGTATCACGGGTCAGCCCCAGCATTTT. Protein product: CASSITGQPQHF.

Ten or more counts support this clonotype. The CDR3 loop reads CASSYSSGAYEAFF. As DNA, the CDR3 is TGTGCCAGCAGTTACTCGTCCGGGGCTTATGAAGCTTTCTTT. V and J are TRBV6-6 and TRBJ1-1, with a weak D call TRBD1 (5 bases). Germline V gene data show CDR1 as MNHNY and CDR2 as SVGAGI (reference sequence). V gave up 0 bases and J gave up 7 bases, with 12 bases separating them. The CDR3 is 14 residues long.

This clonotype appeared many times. The CDR3 DNA follows: TGTGCCAGCAGTTTAGAGAGGCAGGAGACCCAGTACTTC. It specifies CASSLERQETQYF. The gene calls are TRBV12-3 or TRBV12-4 and TRBJ2-5; D remains unclear. Trimming cost V 1 base and J 5 bases, with 8 bases left between them. There are 13 residues in the CDR3.

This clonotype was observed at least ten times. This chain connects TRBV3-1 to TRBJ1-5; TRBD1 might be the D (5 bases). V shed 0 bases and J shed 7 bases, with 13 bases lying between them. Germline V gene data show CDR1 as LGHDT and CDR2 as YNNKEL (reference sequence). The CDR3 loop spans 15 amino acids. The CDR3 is CASSQDGAREQPQHF. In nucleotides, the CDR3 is TGTGCCAGCAGCCAAGATGGGGCCAGGGAACAGCCCCAGCATTTT.

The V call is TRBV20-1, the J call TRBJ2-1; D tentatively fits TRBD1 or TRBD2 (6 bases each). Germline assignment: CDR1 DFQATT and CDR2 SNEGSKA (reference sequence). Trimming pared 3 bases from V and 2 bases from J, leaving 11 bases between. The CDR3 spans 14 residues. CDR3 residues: CSASAGHPYNEQFF. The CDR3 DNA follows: TGCAGTGCTAGTGCGGGACATCCCTACAATGAGCAGTTCTTC.

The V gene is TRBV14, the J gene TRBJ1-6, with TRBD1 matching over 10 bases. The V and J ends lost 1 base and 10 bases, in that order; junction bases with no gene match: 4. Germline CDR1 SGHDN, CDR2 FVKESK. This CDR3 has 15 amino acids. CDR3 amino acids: CASSQVGTGASPLHF. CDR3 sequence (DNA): TGTGCCAGCAGCCAAGTAGGGACAGGGGCCTCACCCCTCCACTTT.

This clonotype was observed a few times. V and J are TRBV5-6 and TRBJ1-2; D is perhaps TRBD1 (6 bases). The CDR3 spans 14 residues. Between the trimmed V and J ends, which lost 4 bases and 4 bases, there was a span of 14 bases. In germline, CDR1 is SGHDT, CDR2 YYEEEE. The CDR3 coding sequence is TGTGCCAGCAGCCCCGACAGGACACTCTATGGCTACACCTTC. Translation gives CASSPDRTLYGYTF.

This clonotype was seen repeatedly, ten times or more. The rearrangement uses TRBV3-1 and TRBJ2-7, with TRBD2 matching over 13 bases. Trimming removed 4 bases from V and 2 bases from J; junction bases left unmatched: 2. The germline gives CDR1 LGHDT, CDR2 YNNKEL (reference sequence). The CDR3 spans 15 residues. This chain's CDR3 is CASSRTSGGPYEQYF. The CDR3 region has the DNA TGTGCCAGCAGCCGGACTAGCGGGGGTCCCTACGAGCAGTACTTC.

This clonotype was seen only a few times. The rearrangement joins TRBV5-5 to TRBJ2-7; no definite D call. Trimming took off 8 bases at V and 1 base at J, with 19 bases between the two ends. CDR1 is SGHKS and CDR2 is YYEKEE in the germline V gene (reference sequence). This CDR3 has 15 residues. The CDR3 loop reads CASTKSAGSSYEQYF. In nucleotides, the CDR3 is TGTGCCAGTACGAAGTCCGCCGGGTCTTCCTACGAGCAGTACTTC.

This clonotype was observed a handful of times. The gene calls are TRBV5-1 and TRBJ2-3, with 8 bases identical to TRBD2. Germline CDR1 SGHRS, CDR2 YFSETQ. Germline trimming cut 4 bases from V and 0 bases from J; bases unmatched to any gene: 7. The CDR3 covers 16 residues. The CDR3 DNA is TGCGCCAGCAGCATGTCTAGCGGGTTAAGCACAGATACGCAGTATTTT. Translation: CASSMSSGLSTDTQYF.

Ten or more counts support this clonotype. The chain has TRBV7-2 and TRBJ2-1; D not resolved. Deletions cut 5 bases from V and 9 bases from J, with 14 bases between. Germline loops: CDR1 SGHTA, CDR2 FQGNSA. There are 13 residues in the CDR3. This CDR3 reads CASSQLGSTEQFF. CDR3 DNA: TGTGCCAGCAGCCAGCTTGGGTCGACTGAGCAGTTCTTC.

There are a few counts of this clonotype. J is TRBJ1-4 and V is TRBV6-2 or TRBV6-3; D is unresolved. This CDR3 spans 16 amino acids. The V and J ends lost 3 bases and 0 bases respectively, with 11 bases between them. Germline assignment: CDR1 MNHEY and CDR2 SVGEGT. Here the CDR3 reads CASSYGDPSTNEKLFF. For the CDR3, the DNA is TGTGCCAGCAGTTATGGGGATCCCTCAACTAATGAAAAACTGTTTTTT.

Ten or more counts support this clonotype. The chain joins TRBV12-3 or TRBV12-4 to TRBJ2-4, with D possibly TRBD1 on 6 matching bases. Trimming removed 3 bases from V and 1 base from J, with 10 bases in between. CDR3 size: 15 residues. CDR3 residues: CASSFGQGAKNIQYF. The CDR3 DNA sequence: TGTGCCAGCAGTTTCGGCCAGGGGGCCAAAAACATTCAGTACTTC.

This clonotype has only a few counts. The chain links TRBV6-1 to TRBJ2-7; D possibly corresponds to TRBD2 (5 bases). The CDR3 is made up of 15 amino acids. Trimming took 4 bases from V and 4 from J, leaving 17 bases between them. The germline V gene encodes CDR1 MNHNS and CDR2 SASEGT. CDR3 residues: CASSVGGVWSYEQYF. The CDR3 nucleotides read TGTGCCAGCAGTGTAGGAGGAGTGTGGTCGTACGAGCAGTACTTC.

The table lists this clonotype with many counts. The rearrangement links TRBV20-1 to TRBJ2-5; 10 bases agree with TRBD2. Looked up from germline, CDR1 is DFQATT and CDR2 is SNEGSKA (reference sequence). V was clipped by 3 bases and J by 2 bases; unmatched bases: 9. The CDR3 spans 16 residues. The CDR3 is CSASPPSGGRQETQYF. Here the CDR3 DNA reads TGCAGTGCTAGCCCCCCTAGCGGGGGCAGGCAAGAGACCCAGTACTTC.

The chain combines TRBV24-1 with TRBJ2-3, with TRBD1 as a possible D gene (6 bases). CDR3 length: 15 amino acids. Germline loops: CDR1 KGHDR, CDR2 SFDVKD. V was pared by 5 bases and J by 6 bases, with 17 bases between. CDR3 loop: CATSATRQEADTQYF. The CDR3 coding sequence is TGTGCCACCAGTGCGACGAGACAGGAAGCGGATACGCAGTATTTT.

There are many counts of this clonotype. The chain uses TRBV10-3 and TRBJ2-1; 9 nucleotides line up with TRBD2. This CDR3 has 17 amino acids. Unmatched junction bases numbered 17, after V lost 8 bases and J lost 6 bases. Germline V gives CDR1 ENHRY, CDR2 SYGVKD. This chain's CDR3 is CAIGGGASGLEGNEQFF. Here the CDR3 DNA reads TGTGCCATCGGCGGGGGGGCCTCGGGACTAGAGGGCAATGAGCAGTTCTTC.